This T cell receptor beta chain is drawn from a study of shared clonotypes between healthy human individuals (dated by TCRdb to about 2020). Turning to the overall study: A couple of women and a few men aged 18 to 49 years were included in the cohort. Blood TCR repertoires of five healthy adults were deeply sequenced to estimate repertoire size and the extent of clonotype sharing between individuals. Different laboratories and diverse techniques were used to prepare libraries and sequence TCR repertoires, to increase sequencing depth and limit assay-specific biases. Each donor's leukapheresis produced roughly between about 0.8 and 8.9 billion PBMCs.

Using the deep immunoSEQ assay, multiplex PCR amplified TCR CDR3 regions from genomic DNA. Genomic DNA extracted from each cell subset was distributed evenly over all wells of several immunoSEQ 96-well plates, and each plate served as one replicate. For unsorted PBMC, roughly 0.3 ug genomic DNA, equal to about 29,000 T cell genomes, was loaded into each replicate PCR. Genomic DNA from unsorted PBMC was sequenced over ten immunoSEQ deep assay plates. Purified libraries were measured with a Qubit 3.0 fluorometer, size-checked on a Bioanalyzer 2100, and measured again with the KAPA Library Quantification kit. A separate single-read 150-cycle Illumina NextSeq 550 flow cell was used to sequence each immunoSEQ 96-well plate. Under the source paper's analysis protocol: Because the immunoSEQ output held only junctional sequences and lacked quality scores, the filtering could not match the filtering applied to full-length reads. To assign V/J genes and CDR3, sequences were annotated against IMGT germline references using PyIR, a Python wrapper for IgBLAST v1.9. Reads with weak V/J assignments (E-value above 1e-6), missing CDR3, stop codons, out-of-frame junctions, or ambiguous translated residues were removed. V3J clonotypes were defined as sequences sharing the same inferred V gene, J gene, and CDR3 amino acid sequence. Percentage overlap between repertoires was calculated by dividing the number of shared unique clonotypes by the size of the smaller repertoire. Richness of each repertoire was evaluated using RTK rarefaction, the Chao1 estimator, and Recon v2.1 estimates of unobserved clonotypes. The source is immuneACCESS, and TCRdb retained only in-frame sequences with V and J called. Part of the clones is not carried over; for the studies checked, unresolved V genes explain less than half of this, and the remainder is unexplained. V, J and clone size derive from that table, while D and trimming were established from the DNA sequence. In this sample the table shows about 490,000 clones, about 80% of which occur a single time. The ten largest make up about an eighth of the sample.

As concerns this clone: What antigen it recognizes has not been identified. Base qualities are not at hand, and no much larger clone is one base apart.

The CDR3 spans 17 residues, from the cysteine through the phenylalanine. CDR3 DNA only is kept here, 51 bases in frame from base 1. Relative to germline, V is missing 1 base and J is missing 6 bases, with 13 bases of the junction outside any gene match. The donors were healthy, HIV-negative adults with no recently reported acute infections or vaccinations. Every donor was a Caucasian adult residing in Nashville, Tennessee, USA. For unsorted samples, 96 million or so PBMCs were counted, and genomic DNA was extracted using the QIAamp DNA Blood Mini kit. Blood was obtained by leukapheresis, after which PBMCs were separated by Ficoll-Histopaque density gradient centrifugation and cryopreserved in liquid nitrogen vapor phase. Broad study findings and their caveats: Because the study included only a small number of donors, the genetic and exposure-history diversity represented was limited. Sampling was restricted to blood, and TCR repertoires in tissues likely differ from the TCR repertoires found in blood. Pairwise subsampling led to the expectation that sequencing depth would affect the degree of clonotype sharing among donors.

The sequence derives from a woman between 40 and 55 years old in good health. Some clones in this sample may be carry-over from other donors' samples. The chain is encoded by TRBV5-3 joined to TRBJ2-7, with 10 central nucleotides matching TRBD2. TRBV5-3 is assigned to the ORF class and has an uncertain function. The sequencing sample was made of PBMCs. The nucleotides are TGTGCCAGAAGCTTGCCCCCCCCTAGCGGGAGAGGGGGCGAGCAGTACTTC. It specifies CARSLPPPSGRGGEQYF.